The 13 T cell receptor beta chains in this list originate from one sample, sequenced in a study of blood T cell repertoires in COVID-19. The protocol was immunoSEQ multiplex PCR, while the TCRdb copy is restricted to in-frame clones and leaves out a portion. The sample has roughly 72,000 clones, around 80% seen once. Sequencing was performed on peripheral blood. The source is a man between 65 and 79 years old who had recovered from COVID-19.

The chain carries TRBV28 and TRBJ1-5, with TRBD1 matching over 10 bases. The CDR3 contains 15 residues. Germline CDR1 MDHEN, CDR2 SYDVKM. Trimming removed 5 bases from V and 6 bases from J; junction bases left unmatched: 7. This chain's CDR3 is CASSTGTGEFQPQHF. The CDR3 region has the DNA TGTGCCAGCAGTACAGGGACAGGGGAATTTCAGCCCCAGCATTTT.

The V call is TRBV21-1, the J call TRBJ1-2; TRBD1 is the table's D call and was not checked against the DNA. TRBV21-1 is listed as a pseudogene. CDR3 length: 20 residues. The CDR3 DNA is TGTGCCAGCAGCAAAGCGCTTTTGTCGCAGGGGGCGCGTTCTAACTATGGCTACACCTTC. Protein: CASSKALLSQGARSNYGYTF.

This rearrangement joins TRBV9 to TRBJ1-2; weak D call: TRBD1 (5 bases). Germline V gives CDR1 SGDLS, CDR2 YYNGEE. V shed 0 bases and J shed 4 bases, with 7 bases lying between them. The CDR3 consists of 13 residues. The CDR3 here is CASSVGQSYGYTF. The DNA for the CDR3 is TGTGCCAGCAGCGTAGGACAGTCCTATGGCTACACCTTC.

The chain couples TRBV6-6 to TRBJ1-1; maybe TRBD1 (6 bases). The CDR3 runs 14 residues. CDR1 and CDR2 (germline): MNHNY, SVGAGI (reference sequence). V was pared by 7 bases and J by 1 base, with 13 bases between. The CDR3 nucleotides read TGTGCCAGCATCACGAACAGGGCGAACACTGAAGCTTTCTTT. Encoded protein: CASITNRANTEAFF.

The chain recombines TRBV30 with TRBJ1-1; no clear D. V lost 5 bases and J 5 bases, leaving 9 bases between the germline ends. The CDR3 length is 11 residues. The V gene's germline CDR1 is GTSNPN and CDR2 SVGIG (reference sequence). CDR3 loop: CAWQKWTEAFF. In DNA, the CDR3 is TGTGCCTGGCAGAAGTGGACTGAAGCTTTCTTT.

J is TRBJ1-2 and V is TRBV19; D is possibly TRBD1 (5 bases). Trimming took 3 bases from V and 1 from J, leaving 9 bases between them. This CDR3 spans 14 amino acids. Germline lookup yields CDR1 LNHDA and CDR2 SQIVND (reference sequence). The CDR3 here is CASSIAGLNYGYTF. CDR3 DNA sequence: TGTGCCAGTAGTATCGCGGGGCTTAACTATGGCTACACCTTC.

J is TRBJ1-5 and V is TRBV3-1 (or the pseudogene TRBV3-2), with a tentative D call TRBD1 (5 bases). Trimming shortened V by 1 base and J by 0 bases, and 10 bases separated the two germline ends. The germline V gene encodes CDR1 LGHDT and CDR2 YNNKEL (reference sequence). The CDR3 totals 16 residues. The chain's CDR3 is CASSQGTGFSNQPQHF. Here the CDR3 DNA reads TGTGCCAGCAGCCAAGGCACAGGATTTAGCAATCAGCCCCAGCATTTT.

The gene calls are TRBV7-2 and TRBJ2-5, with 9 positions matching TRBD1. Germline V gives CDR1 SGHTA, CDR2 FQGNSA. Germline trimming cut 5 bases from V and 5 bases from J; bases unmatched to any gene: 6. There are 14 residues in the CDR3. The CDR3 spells CASSPTGTGETQYF. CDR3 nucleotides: TGTGCCAGCAGCCCGACAGGGACAGGGGAGACCCAGTACTTC.

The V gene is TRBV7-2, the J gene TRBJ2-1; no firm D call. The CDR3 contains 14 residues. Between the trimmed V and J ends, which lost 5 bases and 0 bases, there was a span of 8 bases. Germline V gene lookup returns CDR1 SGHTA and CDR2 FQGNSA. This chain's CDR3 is CASSPRSSYNEQFF. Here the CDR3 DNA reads TGTGCCAGCAGCCCGCGGAGCTCCTACAATGAGCAGTTCTTC.

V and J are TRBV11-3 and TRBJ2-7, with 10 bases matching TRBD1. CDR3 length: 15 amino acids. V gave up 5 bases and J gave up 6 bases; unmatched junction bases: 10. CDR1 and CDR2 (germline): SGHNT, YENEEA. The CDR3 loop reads CASSLKPGQGSEQYF. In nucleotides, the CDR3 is TGTGCCAGCAGCCTAAAGCCGGGACAGGGGAGCGAGCAGTACTTC.

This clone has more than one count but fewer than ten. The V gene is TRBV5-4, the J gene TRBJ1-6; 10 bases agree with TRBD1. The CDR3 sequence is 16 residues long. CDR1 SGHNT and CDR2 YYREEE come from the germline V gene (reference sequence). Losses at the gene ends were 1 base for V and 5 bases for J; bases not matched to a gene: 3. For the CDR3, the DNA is TGTGCCAGCAGCTTGTTCGGGACAGGGGATAATTCACCCCTCCACTTT. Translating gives CASSLFGTGDNSPLHF.

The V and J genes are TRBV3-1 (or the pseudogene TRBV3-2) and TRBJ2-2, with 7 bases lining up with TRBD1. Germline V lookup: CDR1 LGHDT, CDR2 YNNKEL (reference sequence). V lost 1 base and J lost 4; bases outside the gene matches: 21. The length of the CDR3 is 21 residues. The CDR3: CASSQALPEGQGEATTGELFF. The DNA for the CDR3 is TGTGCCAGCAGCCAAGCACTGCCAGAGGGGCAGGGGGAAGCGACCACCGGGGAGCTGTTTTTT.

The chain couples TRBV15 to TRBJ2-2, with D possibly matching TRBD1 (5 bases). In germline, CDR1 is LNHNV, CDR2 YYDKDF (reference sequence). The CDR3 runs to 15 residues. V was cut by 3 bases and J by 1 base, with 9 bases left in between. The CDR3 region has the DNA TGTGCCACCAGCAGCTACGGACAGAACACCGGGGAGCTGTTTTTT. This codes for CATSSYGQNTGELFF.